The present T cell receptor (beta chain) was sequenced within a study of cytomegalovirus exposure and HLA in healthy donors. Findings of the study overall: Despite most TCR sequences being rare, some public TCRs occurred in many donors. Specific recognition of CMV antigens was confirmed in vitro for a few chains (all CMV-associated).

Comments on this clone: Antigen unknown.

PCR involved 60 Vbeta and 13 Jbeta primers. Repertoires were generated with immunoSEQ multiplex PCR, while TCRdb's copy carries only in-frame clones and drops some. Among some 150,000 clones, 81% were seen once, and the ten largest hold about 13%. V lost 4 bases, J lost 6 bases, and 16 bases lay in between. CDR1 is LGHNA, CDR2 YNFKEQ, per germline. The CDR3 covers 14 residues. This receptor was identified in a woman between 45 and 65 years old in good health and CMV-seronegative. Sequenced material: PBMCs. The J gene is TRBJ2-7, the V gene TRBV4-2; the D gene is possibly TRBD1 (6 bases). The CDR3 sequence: CASSPDVTGSEQYF. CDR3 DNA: TGTGCCAGCAGCCCTGACGTAACAGGGAGCGAGCAGTACTTC.